This entry features one TCR beta chain sequence. Antigen specificity is unknown. Germline loops: CDR1 DFQATT, CDR2 SNEGSKA (reference sequence). The CDR3 is 12 amino acids. The data originate from a study of T cells expressing NK-cell markers. Study-wide context: From sorted CD3+CD56+NKG2C+, CD3+CD56+NKG2C- and CD3+CD56-NKG2C+ T cells came the TCR beta repertoires. The eight sequenced donors comprised seven who were HCMV-seropositive and one who was seronegative. Study-level findings and limits: NKG2C+ dominant clonotypes from 6 or 7 donors made up roughly 1.0-7.0% of CD8+ T cells. There were several donors in whom these clonotypes also led the CD3+CD56-NKG2C+ fraction.

TCRdb re-called the 5' RACE reads and catalogs CDR3 proteins one per entry, DNA excluded. The ten top clones account for 4% to 5%, within a sample of about 260,000 distinct CDR3 sequences. Sequencing was performed on blood T cells: a sorted CD56 or NKG2C T cell subset, CD4+ or CD8+ T cells, or bulk PBMC T cells (not recorded which). This chain links TRBV20-1 with TRBJ2-7; TCRdb's assignment of TRBD2 cannot be checked, as there is no DNA. The receptor's source is a woman between 18 and 75 years old in good health. Here the CDR3 reads CSTNSGSYEQYF.